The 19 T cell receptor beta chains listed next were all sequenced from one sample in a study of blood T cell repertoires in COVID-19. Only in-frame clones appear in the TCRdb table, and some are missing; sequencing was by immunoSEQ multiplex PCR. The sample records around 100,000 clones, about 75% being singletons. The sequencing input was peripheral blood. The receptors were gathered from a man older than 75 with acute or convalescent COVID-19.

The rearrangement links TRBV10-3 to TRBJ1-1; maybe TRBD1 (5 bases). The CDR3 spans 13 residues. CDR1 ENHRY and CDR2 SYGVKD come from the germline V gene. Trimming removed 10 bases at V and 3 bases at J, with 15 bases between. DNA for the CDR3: TGTGCCAGCACCGGGACGGGAGACACTGAAGCTTTCTTT. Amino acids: CASTGTGDTEAFF.

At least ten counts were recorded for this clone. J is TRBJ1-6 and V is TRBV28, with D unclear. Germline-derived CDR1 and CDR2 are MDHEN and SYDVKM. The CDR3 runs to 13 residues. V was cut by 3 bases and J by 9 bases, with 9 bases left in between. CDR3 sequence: CASSFLSGSPLHF. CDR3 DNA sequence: TGTGCCAGCAGTTTTTTGTCGGGTTCACCCCTCCACTTT.

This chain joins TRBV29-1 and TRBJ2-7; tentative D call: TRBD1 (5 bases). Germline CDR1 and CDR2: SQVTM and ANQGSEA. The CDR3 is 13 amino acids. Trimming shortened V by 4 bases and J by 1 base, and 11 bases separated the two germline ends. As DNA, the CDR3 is TGCAGCGTTGCCCAGGGTGGATCCTACGAGCAGTACTTC. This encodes CSVAQGGSYEQYF.

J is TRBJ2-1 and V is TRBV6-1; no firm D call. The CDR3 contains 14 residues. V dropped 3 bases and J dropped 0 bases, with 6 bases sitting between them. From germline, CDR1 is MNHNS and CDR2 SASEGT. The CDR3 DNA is TGTGCCAGCAGTGATAGTAGCTCCTACAATGAGCAGTTCTTC. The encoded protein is CASSDSSSYNEQFF.

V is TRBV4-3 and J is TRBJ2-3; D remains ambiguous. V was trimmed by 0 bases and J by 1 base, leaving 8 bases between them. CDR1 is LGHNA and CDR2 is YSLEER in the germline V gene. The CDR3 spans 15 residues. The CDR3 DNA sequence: TGCGCCAGCAGCCAAGACCCGACACGCACAGATACGCAGTATTTT. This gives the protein CASSQDPTRTDTQYF.

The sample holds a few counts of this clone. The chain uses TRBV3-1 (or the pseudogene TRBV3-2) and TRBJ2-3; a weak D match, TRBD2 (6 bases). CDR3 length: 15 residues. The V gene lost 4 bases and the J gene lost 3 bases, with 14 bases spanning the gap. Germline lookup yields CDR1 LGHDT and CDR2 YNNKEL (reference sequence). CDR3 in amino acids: CASSLTGSGTDTQYF. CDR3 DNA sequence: TGTGCCAGCAGCCTGACCGGGAGCGGAACAGATACGCAGTATTTT.

As DNA, the CDR3 is TGTGCCAGCAGCAAATCACTAGCGGGCAATGAGCAGTTCTTC. Translating it yields CASSKSLAGNEQFF. The chain uses TRBV11-3 and TRBJ2-1; 9 bases align to TRBD2. This CDR3 contains 14 residues. Germline V lookup: CDR1 SGHNT, CDR2 YENEEA. With V trimmed by 5 bases and J by 6 bases, 5 bases remained unmatched.

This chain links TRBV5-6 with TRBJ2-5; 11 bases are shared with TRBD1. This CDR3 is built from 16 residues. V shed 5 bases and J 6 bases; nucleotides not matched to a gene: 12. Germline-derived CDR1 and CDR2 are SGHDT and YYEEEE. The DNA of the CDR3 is TGTGCCAGCAGTCCGGACAGGGGGCGATCTTCCAAGACCCAGTACTTC. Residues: CASSPDRGRSSKTQYF.

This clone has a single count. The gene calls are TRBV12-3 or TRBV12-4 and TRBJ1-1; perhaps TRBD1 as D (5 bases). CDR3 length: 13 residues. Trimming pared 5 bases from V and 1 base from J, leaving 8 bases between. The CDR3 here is CASSQQENTEAFF. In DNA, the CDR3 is TGTGCCAGCAGTCAACAGGAGAACACTGAAGCTTTCTTT.

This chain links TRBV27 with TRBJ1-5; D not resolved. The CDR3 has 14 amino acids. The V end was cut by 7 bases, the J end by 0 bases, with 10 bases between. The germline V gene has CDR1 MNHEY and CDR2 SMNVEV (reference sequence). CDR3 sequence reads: CASTPQYSNQPQHF. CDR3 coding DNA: TGTGCCAGCACCCCTCAGTATAGCAATCAGCCCCAGCATTTT.

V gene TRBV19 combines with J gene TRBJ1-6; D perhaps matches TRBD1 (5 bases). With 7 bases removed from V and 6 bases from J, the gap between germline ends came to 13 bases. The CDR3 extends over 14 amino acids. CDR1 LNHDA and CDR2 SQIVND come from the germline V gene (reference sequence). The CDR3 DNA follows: TGTGCCAGTACCCAGGGAAATATTAATTCACCCCTCCACTTT. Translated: CASTQGNINSPLHF.

The CDR3 spells CASANSETQYF. The CDR3 DNA reads as TGTGCCAGCGCCAACTCGGAGACCCAGTACTTC. This chain connects TRBV7-2 to TRBJ2-5; no firm D call. Germline-derived CDR1 and CDR2 are SGHTA and FQGNSA. Trimming removed 8 bases from V and 5 bases from J, with 9 bases in between. The CDR3 runs 11 residues.

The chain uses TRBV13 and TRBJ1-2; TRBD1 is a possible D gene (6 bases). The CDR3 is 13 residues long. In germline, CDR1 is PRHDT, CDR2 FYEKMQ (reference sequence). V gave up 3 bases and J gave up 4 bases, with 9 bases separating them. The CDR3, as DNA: TGTGCCAGCAGCTTCAGGGGAACCTATGGCTACACCTTC. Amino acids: CASSFRGTYGYTF.

CDR3 DNA: TGTGCCAGCAGCTTAGCGACAGAGAACTATGGCTACACCTTC. Translation: CASSLATENYGYTF. V usage is TRBV7-9 and J usage is TRBJ1-2, with D tentatively TRBD1 (5 bases). Germline-derived CDR1 and CDR2 are SEHNR and FQNEAQ (reference sequence). The CDR3 consists of 14 residues. Trimming stripped 0 bases from V and 2 bases from J, with 7 bases between.

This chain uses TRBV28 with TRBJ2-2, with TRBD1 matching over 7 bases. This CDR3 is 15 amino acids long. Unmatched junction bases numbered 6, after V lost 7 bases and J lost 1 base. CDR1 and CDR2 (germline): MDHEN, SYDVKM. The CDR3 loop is CASTQWTGNTGELFF. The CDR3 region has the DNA TGTGCCAGCACCCAGTGGACAGGGAACACCGGGGAGCTGTTTTTT.

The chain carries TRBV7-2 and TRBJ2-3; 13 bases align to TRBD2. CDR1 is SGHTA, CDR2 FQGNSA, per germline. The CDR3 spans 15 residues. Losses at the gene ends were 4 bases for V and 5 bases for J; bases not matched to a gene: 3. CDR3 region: CASSSTSGRGDTQYF. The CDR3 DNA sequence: TGTGCCAGCAGCTCTACTAGCGGGAGGGGAGATACGCAGTATTTT.

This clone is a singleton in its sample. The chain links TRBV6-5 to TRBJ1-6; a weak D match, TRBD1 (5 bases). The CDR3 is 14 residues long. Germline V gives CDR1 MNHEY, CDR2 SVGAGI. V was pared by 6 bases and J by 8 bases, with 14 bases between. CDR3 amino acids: CASRVQVWDSPLHF. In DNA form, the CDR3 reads TGTGCCAGCAGGGTACAGGTTTGGGATTCACCCCTCCACTTT.

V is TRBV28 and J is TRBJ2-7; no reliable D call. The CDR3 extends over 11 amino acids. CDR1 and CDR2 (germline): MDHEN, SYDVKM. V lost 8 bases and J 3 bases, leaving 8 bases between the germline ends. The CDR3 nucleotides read TGTGCCAGCCCCCCGGGCTACGAGCAGTACTTC. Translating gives CASPPGYEQYF.

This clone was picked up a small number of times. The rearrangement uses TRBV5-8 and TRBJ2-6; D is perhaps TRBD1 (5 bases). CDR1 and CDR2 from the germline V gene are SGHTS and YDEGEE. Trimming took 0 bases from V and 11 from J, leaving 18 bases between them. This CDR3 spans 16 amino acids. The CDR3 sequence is CASSLGRAYLSYVLTF. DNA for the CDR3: TGTGCCAGCAGCTTGGGCAGGGCATACCTCTCCTACGTCCTGACTTTC.